Shown below are 30 T cell receptor beta chains from a single sample sequenced in a study of blood T cell repertoires in COVID-19. This table comes from immunoSEQ multiplex PCR, and its TCRdb copy is limited to in-frame clones, with some not included. The sample has approximately 250,000 clones, approximately 91% seen once. Material: PBMCs or T cells enriched from blood (not recorded which). The receptors originated from a woman between 25 and 40 years old who had recovered from COVID-19.

This chain connects TRBV6-1 to TRBJ1-1; D is possibly TRBD1 (6 bases). V lost 4 bases, J lost 1 base, and 16 bases lay in between. The CDR3 is 16 residues long. Germline loops: CDR1 MNHNS, CDR2 SASEGT. For the CDR3, the DNA is TGTGCCAGCAGTGCCCGGGACACAACCCCGAACACTGAAGCTTTCTTT. Amino acid sequence: CASSARDTTPNTEAFF.

The chain carries TRBV6-1 and TRBJ1-2, with TRBD1 identical over 10 bases. Germline assignment: CDR1 MNHNS and CDR2 SASEGT. The CDR3 is 15 residues long. Trimming cost V 3 bases and J 5 bases; bases outside gene matches: 6. CDR3: CASSDVGQGLYGYTF. The CDR3 DNA sequence: TGTGCCAGCAGTGATGTGGGACAGGGGTTGTATGGCTACACCTTC.

The chain uses TRBV7-9 and TRBJ1-4; TRBD1 matches at 9 bases. This CDR3 has 15 amino acids. Germline V gene sequence: CDR1 SEHNR, CDR2 FQNEAQ (reference sequence). J was trimmed by 6 bases and V by 3 bases; bases with no gene match: 5. CDR3 residues: CASSFGQGIYEKLFF. CDR3 coding DNA: TGTGCCAGCAGCTTTGGACAGGGGATATATGAAAAACTGTTTTTT.

V gene TRBV27 combines with J gene TRBJ1-1, with 8 bases fitting TRBD1. Germline V gene lookup returns CDR1 MNHEY and CDR2 SMNVEV (reference sequence). The CDR3 sequence is 14 residues long. J was trimmed by 1 base and V by 5 bases; bases with no gene match: 3. The CDR3 region is CASSKGTGNTEAFF. The CDR3 coding sequence is TGTGCCAGCAGTAAAGGGACAGGGAACACTGAAGCTTTCTTT.

This chain joins TRBV18 and TRBJ2-5, with D maybe TRBD1 (5 bases). This CDR3 spans 15 amino acids. V was clipped by 3 bases and J by 2 bases, with 13 bases between them. The V gene's germline CDR1 is KGHSH and CDR2 LQKENI. The CDR3 sequence: CASSPYSRQQETQYF. The CDR3 DNA reads as TGTGCCAGCTCACCCTATTCAAGACAGCAAGAGACCCAGTACTTC.

V and J are TRBV5-4 and TRBJ2-1, with D perhaps matching TRBD1 (7 bases). The germline gives CDR1 SGHNT, CDR2 YYREEE (reference sequence). The CDR3 contains 15 residues. V lost 4 bases and J lost 7, with 18 bases in between. CDR3 amino acids: CASSPQGGFGNEQFF. The CDR3 bases are TGTGCCAGCAGCCCCCAGGGGGGATTTGGTAATGAGCAGTTCTTC.

This rearrangement joins TRBV7-6 to TRBJ2-1, with no clear D. Germline V gene data show CDR1 as SGHVS and CDR2 as FNYEAQ. The CDR3 has 15 residues. Trimming took 5 bases from V and 0 from J, leaving 11 bases between them. As DNA, the CDR3 is TGTGCCAGCAGCCAATATATGAGCTCCTACAATGAGCAGTTCTTC. This codes for CASSQYMSSYNEQFF. The variable domain in full, completed from reference TRBV7-6 and TRBJ2-1, reads GAGVSQSPRYKVTKRGQDVALRCDPISGHVSLYWYRQALGQGPEFLTYFNYEAQQDKSGLPNDRFSAERPEGSISTLTIQRTEQRDSAMYRCASSQYMSSYNEQFFGPGTRLTVL.

The V call is TRBV7-2, the J call TRBJ2-5, with 13 bases aligning to TRBD2. Germline V gives CDR1 SGHTA, CDR2 FQGNSA. Unmatched junction bases numbered 9, after V lost 5 bases and J lost 9 bases. This CDR3 is built from 15 residues. The CDR3 spells CASSPRLAGGGSQYF. The CDR3 region has the DNA TGTGCCAGCAGCCCAAGACTAGCGGGGGGAGGGTCCCAGTACTTC.

This clone has ten or more counts. V usage is TRBV7-3 and J usage is TRBJ2-3; 12 bases are a match to TRBD2. The V gene's germline CDR1 is SGHTA and CDR2 FQGTGA. The CDR3 spans 14 residues. Trimming cost V 0 bases and J 11 bases; bases outside gene matches: 3. CDR3 sequence (DNA): TGTGCCAGCAGCTTAACACTAGCGGGGGGAAAGCAGTATTTT. Protein: CASSLTLAGGKQYF.

The chain joins TRBV5-5 to TRBJ1-1, with TRBD1 identical over 8 bases. The CDR3 is 14 amino acids. Germline-derived CDR1 and CDR2 are SGHKS and YYEKEE (reference sequence). The J segment lost 3 bases and the V segment lost 5 bases, leaving 6 bases of the junction unmatched. CDR3 sequence: CASRGRGPDTEAFF. The CDR3 nucleotides read TGTGCCAGCAGGGGCAGGGGGCCGGACACTGAAGCTTTCTTT. Combining the CDR3 with reference TRBV5-5 and TRBJ1-1 gives the whole variable domain DAGVTQSPTHLIKTRGQQVTLRCSPISGHKSVSWYQQVLGQGPQFIFQYYEKEERGRGNFPDRFSARQFPNYSSELNVNALLLGDSALYLCASRGRGPDTEAFFGQGTRLTVV.

A single count supports this clone. V gene TRBV11-3 combines with J gene TRBJ2-7; 13 bases agree with TRBD2. The CDR3 length is 16 residues. CDR1 SGHNT and CDR2 YENEEA come from the germline V gene. The V and J ends lost 5 bases and 1 base, in that order; junction bases with no gene match: 5. This CDR3 is CASSPRLAGGSYEQYF. The CDR3, as DNA: TGTGCCAGCAGCCCGAGACTAGCGGGGGGTTCCTACGAGCAGTACTTC.

This clone was detected a few times. The chain couples TRBV28 to TRBJ1-1; maybe TRBD1 (5 bases). CDR1 MDHEN and CDR2 SYDVKM come from the germline V gene. Trimming shortened V by 6 bases and J by 1 base, and 18 bases separated the two germline ends. The CDR3 sequence is 16 residues long. As DNA, the CDR3 is TGTGCCAGCAGCCCCGTAAGGCGGGGGTGGAACACTGAAGCTTTCTTT. As protein: CASSPVRRGWNTEAFF.

V is TRBV19 and J is TRBJ1-5, with D unresolved. Germline values: CDR1 LNHDA, CDR2 SQIVND (reference sequence). This CDR3 has 16 amino acids. V dropped 5 bases and J dropped 6 bases, with 20 bases sitting between them. CDR3 sequence (DNA): TGTGCCAGTAGTCCCGGCGGAAATGTGTGGAGTCAGCCCCAGCATTTT. Translating gives CASSPGGNVWSQPQHF.

This sequence joins TRBV20-1 and TRBJ2-1; 10 bases are shared with TRBD2. CDR1 DFQATT and CDR2 SNEGSKA come from the germline V gene (reference sequence). The V segment lost 3 bases and the J segment 7 bases; nucleotides outside the gene matches: 6. The CDR3 sequence is 14 residues long. CDR3 DNA sequence: TGCAGTGCTAGTGGTCTAGCGGGAGTTAATGAGCAGTTCTTC. Amino acids: CSASGLAGVNEQFF.

This sequence joins TRBV7-9 and TRBJ1-2; 7 nucleotides line up with TRBD1. The CDR3 runs 13 residues. The germline V gene has CDR1 SEHNR and CDR2 FQNEAQ (reference sequence). After removal of 4 bases from V and 8 bases from J, the junction contained 7 bases not matched to a gene. CDR3 DNA sequence: TGTGCCAGCAGCTCCGGAGACAGGGTGGGCTACACCTTC. It specifies CASSSGDRVGYTF.

This clone was found once. The chain joins TRBV5-1 to TRBJ2-2; D perhaps matches TRBD1 (5 bases). Trimming took 2 bases from V and 6 from J, leaving 14 bases between them. This CDR3 region has 15 residues. The germline gives CDR1 SGHRS, CDR2 YFSETQ. The CDR3 spells CASSFNFRDSGELFF. In nucleotides, the CDR3 is TGCGCCAGCAGCTTTAACTTCAGGGATTCCGGGGAGCTGTTTTTT.

The CDR3 spells CASSLTGGTEAFF. DNA for the CDR3: TGTGCCAGCTCACTTACAGGGGGCACTGAAGCTTTCTTT. The genes are TRBV18 and TRBJ1-1, with TRBD1 matching over 8 bases. The junction had 2 bases not matched to a gene; V was cut back by 4 bases and J by 4 bases. The CDR3 sequence is 13 residues long. Germline V gene sequence: CDR1 KGHSH, CDR2 LQKENI.

V and J are TRBV4-1 and TRBJ2-1; TRBD2 matches 7 bases. Trimming cost V 3 bases and J 9 bases; bases outside gene matches: 8. CDR3 size: 14 residues. Germline V lookup: CDR1 MGHRA, CDR2 YSYEKL. The CDR3 DNA sequence: TGCGCCAGCAGCCACCTAGCGGTGGCGGGTGAGCAGTTCTTC. This translates into CASSHLAVAGEQFF.

V gene TRBV7-9 combines with J gene TRBJ1-3; no clear D gene. Germline CDR1 SEHNR, CDR2 FQNEAQ (reference sequence). Trimming removed 4 bases from V and 6 bases from J, with 7 bases in between. The CDR3 is 12 amino acids. CDR3 sequence (DNA): TGTGCCAGCAGCTCCCTCTTAAACACCATATATTTT. It specifies CASSSLLNTIYF.

The V call is TRBV19, the J call TRBJ1-1; 8 bases are a match to TRBD1. The CDR3 covers 16 residues. CDR1 and CDR2 from the germline V gene are LNHDA and SQIVND (reference sequence). With 6 bases clipped from V and 7 bases from J, the junction kept 16 bases outside the gene matches. The CDR3 region is CASSTRGDRPQNEAFF. The CDR3 DNA is TGTGCCAGTAGCACTAGGGGGGACAGGCCACAAAATGAAGCTTTCTTT.

The V and J genes are TRBV6-5 and TRBJ1-1; tentatively, D is TRBD1 (6 bases). Germline CDR1 MNHEY, CDR2 SVGAGI. V lost 0 bases, J lost 4 bases, and 12 bases lay in between. This CDR3 is built from 15 residues. CDR3 sequence reads: CASSYSPGHFTEAFF. DNA of the CDR3: TGTGCCAGCAGTTACTCGCCGGGACACTTCACTGAAGCTTTCTTT.

The V gene is TRBV24-1, the J gene TRBJ1-4, with 10 bases matching TRBD1. This CDR3 comprises 14 residues. CDR1 is KGHDR, CDR2 SFDVKD, per germline. Trimming took 3 bases from V and 8 from J; bases not matched to a gene: 2. CDR3 nucleotide sequence: TGTGCCACCAGTGATGCGGGACAGGGGGAAAAACTGTTTTTT. Protein product: CATSDAGQGEKLFF.

The chain joins TRBV28 to TRBJ2-3; 11 nucleotides match TRBD2. This CDR3 contains 15 residues. The germline V gene encodes CDR1 MDHEN and CDR2 SYDVKM. J gave up 4 bases and V 4 bases, and 4 bases lay outside the gene matches. Here the CDR3 DNA reads TGTGCCAGCAGTTGGGGGACTAGCGGTTCAGATACGCAGTATTTT. It encodes CASSWGTSGSDTQYF.

This clone has only a few counts. The V and J genes are TRBV24-1 and TRBJ1-5; D not resolved. CDR3 length: 15 amino acids. CDR1 is KGHDR, CDR2 SFDVKD, per germline. The V and J ends lost 0 bases and 8 bases respectively, with 13 bases between them. This chain's CDR3 is CATSDLKRRAKPQHF. The CDR3 DNA follows: TGTGCCACCAGTGATTTGAAACGGAGGGCGAAGCCCCAGCATTTT.

V and J are TRBV7-3 and TRBJ2-3; D gene ambiguous. The ends were cut back, 5 bases at V and 5 bases at J, with 11 bases in the middle. The CDR3 is made up of 13 amino acids. The germline CDR1 and CDR2 sequences are SGHTA and FQGTGA. The CDR3 bases are TGTGCCAGCAGCCCCGACCGGAGAGATACGCAGTATTTT. It translates to CASSPDRRDTQYF.

The chain is built from TRBV7-2 and TRBJ2-1, with no clear D. Trimming removed 4 bases from V and 8 bases from J, with 18 bases in between. The CDR3 has 15 amino acids. From germline, CDR1 is SGHTA and CDR2 FQGNSA. In DNA, the CDR3 is TGTGCCAGCAGCTATTACCTAGGAGTCTCCCATGAGCAGTTCTTC. It codes for CASSYYLGVSHEQFF. The variable domain in full, completed from reference TRBV7-2 and TRBJ2-1, reads GAGVSQSPSNKVTEKGKDVELRCDPISGHTALYWYRQSLGQGLEFLIYFQGNSAPDKSGLPSDRFSAERTGGSVSTLTIQRTQQEDSAVYLCASSYYLGVSHEQFFGPGTRLTVL.

The gene calls are TRBV7-2 and TRBJ2-3, with D possibly being TRBD1 (5 bases). The CDR3 is 16 residues long. Germline assignment: CDR1 SGHTA and CDR2 FQGNSA. Deletions cut 3 bases from V and 2 bases from J, with 15 bases between. The CDR3 protein is CASSFRSGHFTDTQYF. The CDR3 DNA is TGTGCCAGCAGCTTCCGCTCTGGACATTTCACAGATACGCAGTATTTT.

The gene calls are TRBV30 and TRBJ1-2, with 7 bases aligning to TRBD1. The germline CDR1 and CDR2 sequences are GTSNPN and SVGIG (reference sequence). CDR3 length: 14 amino acids. The ends lost 5 bases at V and 5 bases at J; junction bases unmatched: 11. CDR3 nucleotide sequence: TGTGCCTGGTTTTCTACAGGGGTAAAGTATGGCTACACCTTC. Translation: CAWFSTGVKYGYTF.

The gene calls are TRBV2 and TRBJ1-4; 8 bases line up with TRBD1. The CDR3 spans 16 residues. Germline V CDR1 and CDR2: SNHLY, FYNNEI. The ends lost 5 bases at V and 8 bases at J; junction bases unmatched: 13. CDR3 protein: CASSWDRRKQSEKLFF. The CDR3 bases are TGTGCCAGCAGTTGGGACAGGCGGAAGCAGAGCGAAAAACTGTTTTTT.

The J gene is TRBJ2-5, the V gene TRBV25-1; D is perhaps TRBD1 (7 bases). The germline V gene has CDR1 MGHDK and CDR2 SYGVNS. This CDR3 region has 14 residues. V was clipped by 5 bases and J by 7 bases, with 17 bases between them. For the CDR3, the DNA is TGTGCCAGCAGTCCACAGGGCAGGGGGGCGACCCAGTACTTC. It is translated as CASSPQGRGATQYF.